This T cell receptor beta chain was profiled in a study of cytomegalovirus exposure and HLA in healthy donors. Across the whole study: An earlier analysis found 120 million or so unique TCR beta sequences from about 190 million T cells.

Only a few counts were recorded for this clone. Antigen specificity is unknown. This CDR3 contains 13 residues. In germline, CDR1 is ENHRY, CDR2 SYGVKD. V trimming: 8 bases; J trimming: 5 bases; junction bases outside the gene matches: 2. The PCR employed 60 Vbeta primers together with 13 Jbeta primers. Assay used: immunoSEQ multiplex PCR; TCRdb lists only in-frame clones, some missing. The sample consists of 120,000 or so clones, less than 85% of them appearing once. Study results and limitations: TCR beta chain V- and J-gene trimming was linked, in a later analysis, to a missense variant in DCLRE1C. Altogether, 150 to 200 TCR beta chains were recorded as cytomegalovirus-associated.

Sample: PBMCs. This receptor was obtained from a man aged 35 to 55 in good health and CMV-seronegative. The V and J genes are TRBV10-3 and TRBJ2-2; TRBD2 matches 10 bases. CDR3 in DNA: TGTGCCATCGGTAGCGGGGGGACCGGGGAGCTGTTTTTT. As protein: CAIGSGGTGELFF.